Listed below are T cell receptor beta chains from one sample, sequenced in a study of T cell responses to AZD1222 COVID-19 vaccine. Using immunoSEQ multiplex PCR, the repertoire was profiled, and TCRdb retains in-frame clones only, with some absent. The sample has under 200,000 clones; roughly nine tenths are singletons. The sample here was peripheral blood, taken 28 days after the second AZD1222 dose. Every receptor here comes from an adult who received the AZD1222 COVID-19 vaccine. Both conserved end residues are part of each CDR3. D genes are given only for firm matches. Only part of the rows carry a size: once, few, many, or a class if the clone is expanded.

abundance	d_gene	v_gene	j_gene	CDR3aa	CDR3nt
.	.	TRBV5-6	TRBJ1-1	CASSLVPVMNTEAFF	TGTGCCAGCAGCTTGGTTCCAGTTATGAACACTGAAGCTTTCTTT
.	TRBD1	TRBV7-2	TRBJ1-2	CASSAILTTGSYGYTF	TGTGCCAGCAGCGCCATTCTGACGACAGGGTCCTATGGCTACACCTTC
.	.	TRBV19	TRBJ2-2	CASRTTLTNTGELFF	TGTGCCAGTAGAACTACCCTAACGAACACCGGGGAGCTGTTTTTT
.	.	TRBV10-3	TRBJ1-1	CAISDSHNTEAFF	TGTGCCATCAGTGACAGTCACAACACTGAAGCTTTCTTT
.	.	TRBV27	TRBJ2-1	CASSLSGEGGYNEQFF	TGTGCCAGCAGTTTATCTGGGGAGGGGGGTTACAATGAGCAGTTCTTC
.	.	TRBV7-9	TRBJ2-2	CASSLSGGELFF	TGTGCCAGCAGCTTATCAGGAGGGGAGCTGTTTTTT
.	.	TRBV3-1/TRBV3-2	TRBJ1-1	CASSRTENTEAFF	TGTGCCAGCAGTCGGACAGAGAACACTGAAGCTTTCTTT
.	.	TRBV15	TRBJ1-1	CATSSSGYLGTEAFF	TGTGCCACCAGCTCCTCGGGGTATCTTGGCACTGAAGCTTTCTTT
.	TRBD1	TRBV5-8	TRBJ1-2	CASSLGDRGPNYGYTF	TGTGCCAGCAGCTTGGGGGACAGGGGGCCGAACTATGGCTACACCTTC
.	.	TRBV7-9	TRBJ1-6	CASSLGWDSPLHF	TGTGCCAGCAGCCTAGGGTGGGATTCACCCCTCCACTTT
.	.	TRBV7-2	TRBJ2-2	CASSRVGGHSRTGELFF	TGTGCCAGCAGCCGTGTGGGGGGGCATTCGCGGACCGGGGAGCTGTTTTTT
.	.	TRBV9	TRBJ2-5	CASSVGGDQETQYF	TGTGCCAGCAGCGTAGGCGGAGACCAAGAGACCCAGTACTTC
.	.	TRBV28	TRBJ1-5	CASSFPRGQGNQPQHF	TGTGCCAGCAGTTTTCCACGGGGACAAGGCAATCAGCCCCAGCATTTT
.	TRBD1	TRBV6-5	TRBJ1-1	CASRDRGKDNTEAFF	TGTGCCAGCCGGGACAGGGGGAAGGACAACACTGAAGCTTTCTTT
.	TRBD1	TRBV5-1	TRBJ2-2	CASSLAPGQGAIGELFF	TGCGCCAGCAGCTTGGCCCCGGGACAGGGGGCAATCGGGGAGCTGTTTTTT
.	TRBD1	TRBV27	TRBJ2-7	CASRMTGGSYEQYF	TGTGCCAGCCGTATGACAGGGGGCTCCTACGAGCAGTACTTC
.	.	TRBV6-5	TRBJ1-4	CASSFTATNEKLFF	TGTGCCAGCAGTTTCACAGCAACTAATGAAAAACTGTTTTTT
.	TRBD1	TRBV2	TRBJ1-2	CASTTNQPGQGRRGGYTF	TGTGCCAGCACCACGAACCAACCGGGACAGGGGAGACGGGGAGGCTACACCTTC
.	.	TRBV6-1	TRBJ1-5	CASSDPTFVQDQPQHF	TGTGCCAGCAGTGACCCGACATTCGTGCAAGACCAGCCCCAGCATTTT
.	TRBD1	TRBV4-2	TRBJ2-3	CASSQYSRGTGLTDTQYF	TGTGCCAGCAGCCAATACTCCCGCGGGACAGGGCTAACAGATACGCAGTATTTT
.	.	TRBV19	TRBJ1-2	CASRSPDGGVEGYTF	TGTGCCAGTAGATCGCCCGACGGAGGGGTGGAGGGCTACACCTTC
.	.	TRBV30	TRBJ2-1	CAWSRGSSYNEQFF	TGTGCCTGGAGTCGGGGCAGCTCCTACAATGAGCAGTTCTTC
.	.	TRBV30	TRBJ1-5	CAWSVRPPGRGGNQPQHF	TGTGCCTGGAGTGTAAGGCCCCCCGGCAGGGGCGGCAATCAGCCCCAGCATTTT
.	.	TRBV14	TRBJ2-1	CASSQVGYRQFF	TGTGCCAGCAGCCAAGTCGGCTACAGGCAGTTCTTC
.	TRBD2	TRBV4-3	TRBJ2-3	CASSQDRGGSDTQYF	TGCGCCAGCAGCCAAGATCGGGGGGGTTCAGATACGCAGTATTTT
.	.	TRBV4-1	TRBJ1-1	CASSQDAEEAFF	TGCGCCAGCAGCCAAGATGCGGAGGAAGCTTTCTTT
.	TRBD1	TRBV18	TRBJ1-4	CASSPVQGPAGVEKLFF	TGTGCCAGCTCACCGGTACAGGGGCCAGCCGGGGTGGAAAAACTGTTTTTT
.	.	TRBV5-4	TRBJ2-7	CASSSTLGPQMGEQYF	TGTGCCAGCAGCTCCACCTTGGGACCCCAGATGGGGGAGCAGTACTTC
.	.	TRBV3-1/TRBV3-2	TRBJ2-1	CASSQLRAAYNEQFF	TGTGCCAGCAGCCAATTGAGGGCTGCCTACAATGAGCAGTTCTTC
.	TRBD1	TRBV18	TRBJ1-2	CASSPTGGAIIGYTF	TGTGCCAGCTCACCTACAGGGGGCGCAATCATTGGCTACACCTTC
.	TRBD1	TRBV19	TRBJ1-4	CASSVPGQGNEKLFF	TGTGCCAGTAGTGTACCGGGACAGGGGAATGAAAAACTGTTTTTT
.	.	TRBV7-2	TRBJ1-2	CASSLAPEGHYGYTF	TGTGCCAGCAGCTTAGCGCCGGAAGGTCACTATGGCTACACCTTC
.	.	TRBV2	TRBJ2-4	CASSELKPPGAGGLLAKNIQYF	TGTGCCAGCAGTGAATTGAAGCCCCCCGGGGCAGGGGGGCTTCTAGCCAAAAACATTCAGTACTTC
.	.	TRBV9	TRBJ2-1	CASSVSDGSRNEQFF	TGTGCCAGCAGCGTCTCGGACGGGAGTAGGAATGAGCAGTTCTTC
.	.	TRBV29-1	TRBJ1-2	CSVVANYGYTF	TGCAGCGTTGTGGCTAACTATGGCTACACCTTC
.	.	TRBV30	TRBJ2-7	CAWSVQPTYEQYF	TGTGCCTGGAGTGTCCAGCCTACCTACGAGCAGTACTTC
once	.	TRBV29-1	TRBJ1-1	CSVGWTEAFF	TGCAGCGTTGGGTGGACTGAAGCTTTCTTT
few	.	TRBV7-6	TRBJ1-4	CASSLQGQANEKLFF	TGTGCCAGCAGCTTGCAAGGGCAGGCTAATGAAAAACTGTTTTTT
.	.	TRBV4-2	TRBJ2-1	CASSQDFRAGAGEQFF	TGTGCCAGCAGCCAAGATTTTAGGGCAGGGGCGGGTGAGCAGTTCTTC
.	TRBD1	TRBV7-9	TRBJ1-2	CASSLGRGQDNYGYTF	TGTGCCAGCAGCTTAGGGAGGGGGCAGGATAACTATGGCTACACCTTC
few	.	TRBV19	TRBJ1-6	CASRVFHDSYNSPLHF	TGTGCCAGTAGAGTATTCCACGACAGTTATAATTCACCCCTCCACTTT
.	TRBD1	TRBV28	TRBJ1-1	CASSMTGGNTEAFF	TGTGCCAGCAGCATGACAGGGGGGAACACTGAAGCTTTCTTT
.	.	TRBV28	TRBJ1-1	CASSFGGRNTEAFF	TGTGCCAGCAGTTTTGGGGGAAGGAACACTGAAGCTTTCTTT
.	.	TRBV19	TRBJ1-2	CASTPQGSPYGYTF	TGTGCCAGTACTCCCCAAGGCAGCCCCTATGGCTACACCTTC
.	.	TRBV7-6	TRBJ1-2	CASSPGLNGYTF	TGTGCCAGCAGCCCTGGGTTGAATGGCTACACCTTC
.	TRBD1	TRBV30	TRBJ1-1	CAWRGQGLKEAFF	TGTGCCTGGAGAGGACAGGGGCTAAAGGAAGCTTTCTTT
.	.	TRBV25-1	TRBJ1-1	CASSRGVATEAFF	TGTGCCAGCAGTCGCGGGGTGGCCACTGAAGCTTTCTTT